This T cell receptor beta chain originates from a study of breast tumors, draining lymph nodes, adjacent tissues. One entry per CDR3 protein, called by TCRdb with MiXCR from the multiplex PCR reads. The sample has under 150,000 distinct CDR3 sequences, 21% seen once. CDR3 size: 16 residues. Germline trimming cut 4 bases from V and 4 bases from J; bases unmatched to any gene: 9. CDR1 and CDR2 (germline): MNHNS, SASEGT. Samples came from axillary lymph nodes draining the breast cancer. Findings of the study overall: Tumor and nontumor repertoires were significantly more similar in luminal-like than in basal-like breast cancer. Tumor repertoires ranked between lymph nodes and nontumor tissue in diversity, with V and J gene preferences.

This clonotype was observed a handful of times. Its specificity is not known. Specimen: axillary lymph node tissue. The genes are TRBV6-1 and TRBJ2-5, with 10 positions matching TRBD1. This clonotype was sampled from a female donor with breast cancer. Some clones in this sample may be carry-over from other donors' samples. In DNA form, the CDR3 reads TGTGCCAGCAGTGGATCCGGGACAGGGGCGTTAGAGACCCAGTACTTC. Encoded protein: CASSGSGTGALETQYF.